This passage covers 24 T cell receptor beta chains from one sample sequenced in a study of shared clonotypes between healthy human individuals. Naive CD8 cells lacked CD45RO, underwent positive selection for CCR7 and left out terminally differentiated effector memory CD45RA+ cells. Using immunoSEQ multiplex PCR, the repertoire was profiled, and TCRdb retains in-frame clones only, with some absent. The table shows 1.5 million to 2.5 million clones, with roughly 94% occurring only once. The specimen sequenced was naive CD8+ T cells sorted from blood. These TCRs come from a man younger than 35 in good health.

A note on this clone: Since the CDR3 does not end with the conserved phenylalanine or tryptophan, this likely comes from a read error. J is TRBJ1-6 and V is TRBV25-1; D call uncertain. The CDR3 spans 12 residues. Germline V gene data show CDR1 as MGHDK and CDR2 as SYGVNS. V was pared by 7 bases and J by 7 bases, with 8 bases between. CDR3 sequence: CASNSQNSPLHL. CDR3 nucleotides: TGTGCCAGCAATAGTCAGAATTCACCCCTCCACCTT.

The CDR3 loop is CASSLVGQPNYGYTF. The CDR3 nucleotides read TGTGCCAGCAGCTTAGTAGGACAACCGAACTATGGCTACACCTTC. J is TRBJ1-2 and V is TRBV13, with D maybe TRBD1 (5 bases). The CDR3 spans 15 residues. The ends were cut back, 1 base at V and 2 bases at J, with 11 bases in the middle. Germline CDR1 and CDR2: PRHDT and FYEKMQ (reference sequence).

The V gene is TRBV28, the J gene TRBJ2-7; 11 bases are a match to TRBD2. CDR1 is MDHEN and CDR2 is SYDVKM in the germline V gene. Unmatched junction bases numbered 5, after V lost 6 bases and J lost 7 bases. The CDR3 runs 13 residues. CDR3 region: CASRTSGAAEQYF. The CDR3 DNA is TGTGCCAGCAGGACTAGCGGGGCGGCGGAGCAGTACTTC.

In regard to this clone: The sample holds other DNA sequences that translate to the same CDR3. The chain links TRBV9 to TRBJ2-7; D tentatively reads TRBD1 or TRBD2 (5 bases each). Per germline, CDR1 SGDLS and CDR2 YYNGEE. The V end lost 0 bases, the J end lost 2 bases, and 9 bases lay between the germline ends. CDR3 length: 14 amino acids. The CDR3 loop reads CASSVGGETYEQYF. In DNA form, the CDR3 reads TGTGCCAGCAGCGTAGGAGGGGAGACCTACGAGCAGTACTTC.

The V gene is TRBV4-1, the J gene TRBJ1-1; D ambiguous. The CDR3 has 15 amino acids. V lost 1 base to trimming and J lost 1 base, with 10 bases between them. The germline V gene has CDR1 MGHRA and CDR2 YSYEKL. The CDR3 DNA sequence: TGCGCCAGCAGCCAAGGTTATGGAGGGAACACTGAAGCTTTCTTT. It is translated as CASSQGYGGNTEAFF.

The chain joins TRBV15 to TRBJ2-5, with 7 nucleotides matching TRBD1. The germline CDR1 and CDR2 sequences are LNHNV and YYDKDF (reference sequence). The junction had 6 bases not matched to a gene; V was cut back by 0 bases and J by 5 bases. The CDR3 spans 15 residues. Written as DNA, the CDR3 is TGTGCCACCAGCAGAGAAAGGGGGCAGGGCGAGACCCAGTACTTC. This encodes CATSRERGQGETQYF.

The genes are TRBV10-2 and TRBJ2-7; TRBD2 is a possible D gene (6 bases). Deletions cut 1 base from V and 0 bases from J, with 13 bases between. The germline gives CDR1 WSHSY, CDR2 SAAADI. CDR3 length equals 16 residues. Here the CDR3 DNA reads TGCGCCAGCAGTGAGTACGGCGGGGTCTACTCCTACGAGCAGTACTTC. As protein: CASSEYGGVYSYEQYF.

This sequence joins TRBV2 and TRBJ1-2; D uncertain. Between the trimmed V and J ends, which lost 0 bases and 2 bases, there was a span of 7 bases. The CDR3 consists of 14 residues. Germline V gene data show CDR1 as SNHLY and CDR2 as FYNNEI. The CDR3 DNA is TGTGCCAGCAGTGAAGCCGCAGAGAACTATGGCTACACCTTC. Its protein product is CASSEAAENYGYTF.

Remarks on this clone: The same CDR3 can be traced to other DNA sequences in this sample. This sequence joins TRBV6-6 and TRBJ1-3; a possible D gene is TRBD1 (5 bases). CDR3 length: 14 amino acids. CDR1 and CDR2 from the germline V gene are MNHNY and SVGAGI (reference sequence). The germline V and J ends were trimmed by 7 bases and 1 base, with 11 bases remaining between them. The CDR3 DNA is TGTGCCAGCATTGAGGGGTCATCTGGAAACACCATATATTTT. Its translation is CASIEGSSGNTIYF.

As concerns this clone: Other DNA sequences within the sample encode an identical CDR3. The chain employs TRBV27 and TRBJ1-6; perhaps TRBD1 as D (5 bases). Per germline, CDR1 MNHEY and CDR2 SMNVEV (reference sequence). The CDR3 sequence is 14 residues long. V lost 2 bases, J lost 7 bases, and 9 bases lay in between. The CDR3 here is CASSLGGANSPLHF. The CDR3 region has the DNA TGTGCCAGCAGTTTAGGAGGGGCGAATTCACCCCTCCACTTT.

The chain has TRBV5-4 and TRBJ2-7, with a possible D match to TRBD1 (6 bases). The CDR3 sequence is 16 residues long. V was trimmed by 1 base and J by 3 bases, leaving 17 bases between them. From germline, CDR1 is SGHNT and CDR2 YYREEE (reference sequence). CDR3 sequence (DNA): TGTGCCAGCAGCTTGTGGGCAGGGGACCTCCACTACGAGCAGTACTTC. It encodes CASSLWAGDLHYEQYF.

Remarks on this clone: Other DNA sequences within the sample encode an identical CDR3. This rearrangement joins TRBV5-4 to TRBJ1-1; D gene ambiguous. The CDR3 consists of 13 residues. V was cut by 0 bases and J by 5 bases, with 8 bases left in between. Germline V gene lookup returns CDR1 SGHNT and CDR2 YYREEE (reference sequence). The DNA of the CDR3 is TGTGCCAGCAGCTTGGACGGTGGGACTGAAGCTTTCTTT. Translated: CASSLDGGTEAFF.

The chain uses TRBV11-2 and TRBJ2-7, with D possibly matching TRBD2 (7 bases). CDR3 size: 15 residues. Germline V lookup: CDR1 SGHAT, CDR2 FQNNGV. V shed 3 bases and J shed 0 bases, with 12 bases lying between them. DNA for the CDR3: TGTGCCAGCAGCTTTGAGGCGGGGGCCTCCTACGAGCAGTACTTC. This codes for CASSFEAGASYEQYF. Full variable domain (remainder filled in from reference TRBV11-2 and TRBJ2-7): EAGVAQSPRYKIIEKRQSVAFWCNPISGHATLYWYQQILGQGPKLLIQFQNNGVVDDSQLPKDRFSAERLKGVDSTLKIQPAKLEDSAVYLCASSFEAGASYEQYFGPGTRLTVT.

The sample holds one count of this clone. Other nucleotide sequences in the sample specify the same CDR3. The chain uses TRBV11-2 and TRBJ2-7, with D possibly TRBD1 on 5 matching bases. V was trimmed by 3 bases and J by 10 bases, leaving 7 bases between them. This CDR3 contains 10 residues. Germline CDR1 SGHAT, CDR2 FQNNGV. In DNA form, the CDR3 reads TGTGCCAGCAGCTTCAGGGAACAGTACTTC. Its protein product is CASSFREQYF.

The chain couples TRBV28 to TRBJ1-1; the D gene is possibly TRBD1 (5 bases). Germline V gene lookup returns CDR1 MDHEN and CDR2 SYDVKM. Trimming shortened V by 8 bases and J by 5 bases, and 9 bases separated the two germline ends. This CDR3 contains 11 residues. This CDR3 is CASGGGTEAFF. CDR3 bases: TGTGCCAGCGGGGGGGGGACTGAAGCTTTCTTT. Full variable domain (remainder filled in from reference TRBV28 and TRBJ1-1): DVKVTQSSRYLVKRTGEKVFLECVQDMDHENMFWYRQDPGLGLRLIYFSYDVKMKEKGDIPEGYSVSREKKERFSLILESASTNQTSMYLCASGGGTEAFFGQGTRLTVV.

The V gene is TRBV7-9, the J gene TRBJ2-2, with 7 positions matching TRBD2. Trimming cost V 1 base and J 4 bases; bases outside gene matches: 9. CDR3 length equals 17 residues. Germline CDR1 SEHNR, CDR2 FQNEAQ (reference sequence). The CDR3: CASSLDGSGRLTGELFF. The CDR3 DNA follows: TGTGCCAGCAGCTTAGATGGTAGCGGGCGTCTCACCGGGGAGCTGTTTTTT.

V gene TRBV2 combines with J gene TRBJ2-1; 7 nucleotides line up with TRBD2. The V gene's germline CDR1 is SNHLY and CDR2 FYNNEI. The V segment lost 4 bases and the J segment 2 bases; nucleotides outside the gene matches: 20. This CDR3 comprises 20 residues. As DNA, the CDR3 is TGTGCCAGCAGTGTGATATTCGGTACTAGCGAACTGAGGGCCTACAATGAGCAGTTCTTC. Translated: CASSVIFGTSELRAYNEQFF.

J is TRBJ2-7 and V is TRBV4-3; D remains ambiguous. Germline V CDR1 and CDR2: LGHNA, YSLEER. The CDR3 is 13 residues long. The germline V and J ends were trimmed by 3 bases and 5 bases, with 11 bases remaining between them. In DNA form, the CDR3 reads TGCGCCAGCAGCCACACCCAGGACCACGAGCAGTACTTC. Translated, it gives CASSHTQDHEQYF.

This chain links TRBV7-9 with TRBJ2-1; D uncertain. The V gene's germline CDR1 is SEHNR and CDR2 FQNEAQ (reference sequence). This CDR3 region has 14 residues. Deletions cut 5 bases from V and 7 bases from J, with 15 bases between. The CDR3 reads CASSPPLQANEQFF. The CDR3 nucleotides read TGTGCCAGCAGCCCACCCCTACAAGCAAATGAGCAGTTCTTC. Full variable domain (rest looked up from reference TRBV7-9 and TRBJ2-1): DTGVSQNPRHKITKRGQNVTFRCDPISEHNRLYWYRQTLGQGPEFLTYFQNEAQLEKSRLLSDRFSAERPKGSFSTLEIQRTEQGDSAMYLCASSPPLQANEQFFGPGTRLTVL.

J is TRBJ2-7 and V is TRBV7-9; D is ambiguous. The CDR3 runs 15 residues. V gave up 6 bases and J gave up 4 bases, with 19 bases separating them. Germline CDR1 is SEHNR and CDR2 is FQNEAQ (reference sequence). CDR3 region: CASRLYRAEEYEQYF. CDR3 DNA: TGTGCCAGCAGATTATACCGCGCAGAGGAATACGAGCAGTACTTC.

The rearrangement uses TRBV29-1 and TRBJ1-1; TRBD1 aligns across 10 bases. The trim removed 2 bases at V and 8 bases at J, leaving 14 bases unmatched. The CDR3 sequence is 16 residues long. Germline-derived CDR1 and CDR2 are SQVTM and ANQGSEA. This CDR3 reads CSVELAGDRGITEAFF. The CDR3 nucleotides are TGCAGCGTTGAACTGGCTGGGGACAGGGGAATCACAGAAGCTTTCTTT.

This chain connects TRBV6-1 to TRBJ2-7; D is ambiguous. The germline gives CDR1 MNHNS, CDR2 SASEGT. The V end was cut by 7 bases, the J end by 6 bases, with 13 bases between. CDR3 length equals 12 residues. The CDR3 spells CASMIGPGEQYF. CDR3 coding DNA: TGTGCCAGCATGATCGGTCCGGGCGAGCAGTACTTC.

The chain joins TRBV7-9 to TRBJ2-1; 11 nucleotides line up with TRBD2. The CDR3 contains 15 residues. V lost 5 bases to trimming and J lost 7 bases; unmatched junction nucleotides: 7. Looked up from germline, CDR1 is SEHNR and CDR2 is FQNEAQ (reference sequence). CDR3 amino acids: CASSPTSGDINEQFF. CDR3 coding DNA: TGTGCCAGCAGCCCGACTAGCGGGGATATAAATGAGCAGTTCTTC.

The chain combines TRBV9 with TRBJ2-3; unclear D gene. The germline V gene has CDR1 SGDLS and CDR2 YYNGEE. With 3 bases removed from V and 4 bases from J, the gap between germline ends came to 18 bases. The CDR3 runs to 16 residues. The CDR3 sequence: CASSGIRGPSPDTQYF. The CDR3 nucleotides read TGTGCCAGCAGCGGGATCCGTGGACCCTCCCCAGATACGCAGTATTTT.